This is a list of T cell receptor beta chains from one sample in a study of beta chain features in type 1 diabetes. Sequencing was performed with immunoSEQ multiplex PCR; in TCRdb, only in-frame clones are kept and a portion is missing. Here the sample spans approximately 600,000 clones, 12% being singletons. Sequencing used naive CD4+ T cells from blood. The receptors derive from a man aged 30 to 39 with type 1 diabetes. The CDR3 runs from the conserved cysteine through the conserved F or W. A D gene is named only where the DNA matches it firmly. The size entry is marked missing in some rows and otherwise reads once, few, many or a size class.

CDR3 protein: CASSSLDRGGYTF
CDR3 DNA: TGCGCCAGCAGCTCTTTAGACAGAGGTGGCTACACCTTC
V gene: TRBV5-1
clone size: -
D gene: -
J gene: TRBJ1-2

CDR3 protein: CASTPRTENTDTQYF
CDR3 DNA: TGTGCCAGCACCCCCCGGACAGAGAACACAGATACGCAGTATTTT
V gene: TRBV6-6
clone size: few
D gene: -
J gene: TRBJ2-3

CDR3 protein: CSVGGASSTDTQYF
CDR3 DNA: TGCAGCGTTGGGGGGGCCTCTAGCACAGATACGCAGTATTTT
V gene: TRBV29-1
clone size: -
D gene: -
J gene: TRBJ2-3

CDR3 protein: CASSPSGGNVLTF
CDR3 DNA: TGTGCCAGCAGTCCCAGTGGGGGTAACGTCCTGACTTTC
V gene: TRBV28
clone size: many
D gene: -
J gene: TRBJ2-6

CDR3 protein: CASSLIRGVTDEQFF
CDR3 DNA: TGTGCCAGCAGCTTGATTCGGGGGGTTACGGATGAGCAGTTCTTC
V gene: TRBV5-6
clone size: few
D gene: TRBD2
J gene: TRBJ2-1

CDR3 protein: CASTDRATYTGELFF
CDR3 DNA: TGTGCCAGCACCGACAGAGCTACCTACACCGGGGAGCTGTTTTTT
V gene: TRBV2
clone size: -
D gene: -
J gene: TRBJ2-2

CDR3 protein: CASSLGQDYTF
CDR3 DNA: TGTGCCAGCAGCTTAGGTCAAGACTACACCTTC
V gene: TRBV11-1
clone size: few
D gene: -
J gene: TRBJ1-2

CDR3 protein: CASSQDPGTGDTEAFF
CDR3 DNA: TGCGCCAGCAGCCAAGATCCGGGAACGGGAGACACTGAAGCTTTCTTT
V gene: TRBV4-3
clone size: -
D gene: -
J gene: TRBJ1-1

CDR3 protein: CASSFSPYEQYF
CDR3 DNA: TGTGCCAGCAGCTTTTCCCCCTACGAGCAGTACTTC
V gene: TRBV11-2
clone size: -
D gene: -
J gene: TRBJ2-7

CDR3 protein: CASSLGLAGGDTQYF
CDR3 DNA: TGTGCCAGCAGCTTGGGTCTAGCGGGGGGAGATACGCAGTATTTT
V gene: TRBV11-2
clone size: few
D gene: TRBD2
J gene: TRBJ2-3

CDR3 protein: CASSPGFNYGYTF
CDR3 DNA: TGTGCCAGCAGCCCGGGATTTAACTATGGCTACACCTTC
V gene: TRBV5-6
clone size: few
D gene: -
J gene: TRBJ1-2

CDR3 protein: CSVSGGAGRQSSYNEQFF
CDR3 DNA: TGCAGCGTTAGCGGGGGGGCCGGCCGCCAAAGCTCCTACAATGAGCAGTTCTTC
V gene: TRBV29-1
clone size: -
D gene: TRBD2
J gene: TRBJ2-1

CDR3 protein: CASSLGGGPTGDTQYF
CDR3 DNA: TGTGCCAGCAGCTTAGGGGGCGGCCCTACGGGAGATACGCAGTATTTT
V gene: TRBV7-2
clone size: -
D gene: -
J gene: TRBJ2-3

CDR3 protein: CASSRPWTSGEETQYF
CDR3 DNA: TGTGCCAGCAGCAGACCTTGGACTAGCGGGGAAGAGACCCAGTACTTC
V gene: TRBV7-9
clone size: -
D gene: TRBD2
J gene: TRBJ2-5

CDR3 protein: CAWTDQGSSYEQYF
CDR3 DNA: TGTGCCTGGACCGATCAGGGGAGCTCCTACGAGCAGTACTTC
V gene: TRBV30
clone size: few
D gene: -
J gene: TRBJ2-7

CDR3 protein: CASSLGQGGEQYF
CDR3 DNA: TGTGCCAGCAGCTTAGGACAGGGTGGCGAGCAGTACTTC
V gene: TRBV7-9
clone size: -
D gene: TRBD1
J gene: TRBJ2-7

CDR3 protein: CASSQAGTGGDGYTF
CDR3 DNA: TGCGCCAGCAGCCAAGCCGGGACAGGGGGCGACGGCTACACCTTC
V gene: TRBV4-1
clone size: -
D gene: TRBD1
J gene: TRBJ1-2

CDR3 protein: CASSLEQGRGYTF
CDR3 DNA: TGTGCCAGCAGCTTAGAACAGGGGAGAGGCTACACCTTC
V gene: TRBV7-9
clone size: -
D gene: TRBD1
J gene: TRBJ1-2

CDR3 protein: CASSQESQAGTSTDTQYF
CDR3 DNA: TGTGCCAGCAGCCAAGAAAGCCAGGCGGGGACTAGCACAGATACGCAGTATTTT
V gene: TRBV4-2
clone size: few
D gene: -
J gene: TRBJ2-3

CDR3 protein: CASSLRWASGGYNEQFF
CDR3 DNA: TGTGCCAGCAGCCTGAGGTGGGCTAGCGGGGGGTACAATGAGCAGTTCTTC
V gene: TRBV9
clone size: -
D gene: TRBD2
J gene: TRBJ2-1

CDR3 protein: CASSFWSDRNEKLFF
CDR3 DNA: TGTGCCAGCAGCTTTTGGTCCGACCGTAATGAAAAACTGTTTTTT
V gene: TRBV11-2
clone size: -
D gene: -
J gene: TRBJ1-4

CDR3 protein: CASTSPGRDNEQFF
CDR3 DNA: TGTGCCAGCACCTCTCCGGGACGGGACAATGAGCAGTTCTTC
V gene: TRBV28
clone size: -
D gene: -
J gene: TRBJ2-1

CDR3 protein: CSVGRTGATGELFF
CDR3 DNA: TGCAGCGTTGGGCGGACAGGGGCCACCGGGGAGCTGTTTTTT
V gene: TRBV29-1
clone size: -
D gene: TRBD1
J gene: TRBJ2-2

CDR3 protein: CASSLVGETQYF
CDR3 DNA: TGTGCCAGCAGCTTAGTGGGTGAGACCCAGTACTTC
V gene: TRBV7-9
clone size: few
D gene: -
J gene: TRBJ2-5

CDR3 protein: CASSYSGGFSSRGYTF
CDR3 DNA: TGTGCCAGCAGTTACTCTGGAGGGTTTTCAAGCCGTGGCTACACCTTC
V gene: TRBV6-5
clone size: few
D gene: -
J gene: TRBJ1-2

CDR3 protein: CASSVAGYVDEQYF
CDR3 DNA: TGTGCCAGCAGCGTAGCAGGGTATGTCGACGAGCAGTACTTC
V gene: TRBV9
clone size: -
D gene: -
J gene: TRBJ2-7

CDR3 protein: CAWGGTSGDNEQFF
CDR3 DNA: TGTGCCTGGGGGGGGACTAGCGGCGACAATGAGCAGTTCTTC
V gene: TRBV30
clone size: -
D gene: TRBD2
J gene: TRBJ2-1

CDR3 protein: CASSESSGQGWDGYTF
CDR3 DNA: TGTGCCAGCAGTGAATCTTCGGGACAGGGATGGGATGGCTACACCTTC
V gene: TRBV25-1
clone size: -
D gene: TRBD1
J gene: TRBJ1-2

CDR3 protein: CASSQDGTRNYGYTF
CDR3 DNA: TGCGCCAGCAGCCAAGACGGTACCCGAAACTATGGCTACACCTTC
V gene: TRBV4-3
clone size: -
D gene: -
J gene: TRBJ1-2

CDR3 protein: CASSGGSYYGELFF
CDR3 DNA: TGTGCCAGCAGCGGAGGGTCCTATTACGGGGAGCTGTTTTTT
V gene: TRBV5-6
clone size: -
D gene: -
J gene: TRBJ2-2

CDR3 protein: CASSLYGTMGQPQHF
CDR3 DNA: TGTGCCAGCAGCTTGTATGGGACTATGGGTCAGCCCCAGCATTTT
V gene: TRBV5-6
clone size: -
D gene: -
J gene: TRBJ1-5

CDR3 protein: CASSQGGDYEQYF
CDR3 DNA: TGCGCCAGCAGCCAGGGGGGCGACTACGAGCAGTACTTC
V gene: TRBV5-1
clone size: few
D gene: -
J gene: TRBJ2-7

CDR3 protein: CASSLMNRLNTEAFF
CDR3 DNA: TGTGCCAGCAGCCTAATGAACAGACTGAACACTGAAGCTTTCTTT
V gene: TRBV11-2
clone size: few
D gene: -
J gene: TRBJ1-1

CDR3 protein: CASSLEPRGSYNEQFF
CDR3 DNA: TGTGCCAGCAGCTTAGAGCCCCGGGGCTCCTACAATGAGCAGTTCTTC
V gene: TRBV7-2
clone size: few
D gene: -
J gene: TRBJ2-1

CDR3 protein: CASSQEVYGYTF
CDR3 DNA: TGTGCCAGCAGCCAAGAAGTTTATGGCTACACCTTC
V gene: TRBV14
clone size: few
D gene: -
J gene: TRBJ1-2

CDR3 protein: CASSPAGFSGAGNEQFF
CDR3 DNA: TGTGCCAGCAGCCCCGCCGGGTTCTCAGGGGCGGGGAATGAGCAGTTCTTC
V gene: TRBV11-3
clone size: -
D gene: -
J gene: TRBJ2-1

CDR3 protein: CASSISAGGTEKLFF
CDR3 DNA: TGTGCCAGTAGTATTTCGGCAGGAGGTACTGAAAAACTGTTTTTT
V gene: TRBV19
clone size: -
D gene: -
J gene: TRBJ1-4

CDR3 protein: CASSQDEGSNQPQHF
CDR3 DNA: TGCGCCAGCAGCCAAGACGAGGGTTCCAATCAGCCCCAGCATTTT
V gene: TRBV4-3
clone size: few
D gene: -
J gene: TRBJ1-5

CDR3 protein: CASTLPGSEAGNTIYF
CDR3 DNA: TGTGCCAGCACCCTACCGGGTTCTGAGGCTGGAAACACCATATATTTT
V gene: TRBV7-9
clone size: -
D gene: -
J gene: TRBJ1-3

CDR3 protein: CASSLSRTDYGYTF
CDR3 DNA: TGTGCCAGCAGCTTATCCAGGACAGACTATGGCTACACCTTC
V gene: TRBV7-3
clone size: -
D gene: -
J gene: TRBJ1-2

CDR3 protein: CSAWEPGAFSGNTIYF
CDR3 DNA: TGCAGCGCTTGGGAACCCGGGGCGTTCTCTGGAAACACCATATATTTT
V gene: TRBV29-1
clone size: -
D gene: -
J gene: TRBJ1-3

CDR3 protein: CASSLGGSGDTQYF
CDR3 DNA: TGTGCCAGCAGCTTAGGTGGTAGCGGAGATACGCAGTATTTT
V gene: TRBV11-3
clone size: -
D gene: -
J gene: TRBJ2-3

CDR3 protein: CASSASGGQGQETQYF
CDR3 DNA: TGTGCCAGCAGCGCCTCTGGGGGACAAGGACAAGAGACCCAGTACTTC
V gene: TRBV9
clone size: few
D gene: -
J gene: TRBJ2-5

CDR3 protein: CASSRQSLRETQYF
CDR3 DNA: TGTGCCAGCTCTCGGCAGAGCCTCAGAGAGACCCAGTACTTC
V gene: TRBV2
clone size: -
D gene: -
J gene: TRBJ2-5

CDR3 protein: CASSPLRLANYGYTF
CDR3 DNA: TGTGCCAGCAGCCCACTTCGGTTAGCTAACTATGGCTACACCTTC
V gene: TRBV7-2
clone size: few
D gene: -
J gene: TRBJ1-2

CDR3 protein: CASRTGDEQFF
CDR3 DNA: TGTGCCAGCCGGACGGGGGACGAGCAGTTCTTC
V gene: TRBV2
clone size: -
D gene: -
J gene: TRBJ2-1

CDR3 protein: CASSPPAPSQTQYF
CDR3 DNA: TGTGCCAGCAGCCCCCCGGCGCCCTCCCAGACCCAGTACTTC
V gene: TRBV9
clone size: -
D gene: -
J gene: TRBJ2-5

CDR3 protein: CASSKGQGFYEQYF
CDR3 DNA: TGTGCCAGCAGTAAAGGACAGGGGTTCTACGAGCAGTACTTC
V gene: TRBV27
clone size: -
D gene: TRBD1
J gene: TRBJ2-7

CDR3 protein: CASSTDPANQPQHF
CDR3 DNA: TGTGCCAGCAGTACGGATCCGGCTAATCAGCCCCAGCATTTT
V gene: TRBV28
clone size: few
D gene: -
J gene: TRBJ1-5

CDR3 protein: CASSHWYRESYEQYF
CDR3 DNA: TGCGCCAGCAGCCATTGGTACAGGGAGAGCTACGAGCAGTACTTC
V gene: TRBV4-3
clone size: few
D gene: -
J gene: TRBJ2-7

CDR3 protein: CASSDPRGADEQFF
CDR3 DNA: TGTGCCAGCAGTGACCCTCGGGGGGCGGATGAGCAGTTCTTC
V gene: TRBV25-1
clone size: few
D gene: -
J gene: TRBJ2-1

CDR3 protein: CASSLSLAFEQYF
CDR3 DNA: TGCGCCAGCAGCCTAAGCCTAGCATTTGAGCAGTACTTC
V gene: TRBV4-3
clone size: -
D gene: -
J gene: TRBJ2-7

CDR3 protein: CAWSARLGYTF
CDR3 DNA: TGTGCCTGGAGTGCCCGATTAGGCTACACCTTC
V gene: TRBV30
clone size: -
D gene: -
J gene: TRBJ1-2

CDR3 protein: CASSLGPGYTF
CDR3 DNA: TGTGCCAGCAGCTTGGGGCCAGGGTACACCTTC
V gene: TRBV5-8
clone size: few
D gene: -
J gene: TRBJ1-2

CDR3 protein: CATSRDQANYGYTF
CDR3 DNA: TGTGCCACCAGCAGAGATCAAGCTAACTATGGCTACACCTTC
V gene: TRBV15
clone size: few
D gene: -
J gene: TRBJ1-2

CDR3 protein: CASSMVTGGNSPLHF
CDR3 DNA: TGTGCCAGTAGTATGGTAACAGGCGGTAATTCACCCCTCCACTTT
V gene: TRBV19
clone size: -
D gene: -
J gene: TRBJ1-6

CDR3 protein: CASSLSAGTSTDTQYF
CDR3 DNA: TGTGCCAGCAGCTTAAGTGCCGGCACTAGCACAGATACGCAGTATTTT
V gene: TRBV7-6
clone size: -
D gene: -
J gene: TRBJ2-3